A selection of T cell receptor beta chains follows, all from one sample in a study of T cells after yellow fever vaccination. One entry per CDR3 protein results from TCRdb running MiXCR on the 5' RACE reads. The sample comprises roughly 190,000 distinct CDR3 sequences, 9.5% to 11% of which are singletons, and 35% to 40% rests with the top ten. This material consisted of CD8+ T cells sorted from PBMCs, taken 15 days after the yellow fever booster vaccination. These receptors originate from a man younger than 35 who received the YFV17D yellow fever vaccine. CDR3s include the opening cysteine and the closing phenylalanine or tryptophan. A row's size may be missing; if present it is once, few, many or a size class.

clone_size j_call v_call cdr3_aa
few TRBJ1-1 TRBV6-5 CASTLGGFSTEAFF
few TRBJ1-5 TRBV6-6 CASTHGLAGNQPQHF
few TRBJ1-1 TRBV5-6 CASSFGHQEAFF
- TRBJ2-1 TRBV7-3 CASSSGLAGGPWNEQFF
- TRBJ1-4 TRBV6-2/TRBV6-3 CASNLQGAYNEKLFF
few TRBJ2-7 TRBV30 CAWSGTDAREQYF
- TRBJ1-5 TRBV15 CATSREAPRHQPQHF
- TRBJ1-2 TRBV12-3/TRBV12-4 CASQRKWGQGVDGYTF
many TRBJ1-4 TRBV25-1 CASSASGWGEKLFF
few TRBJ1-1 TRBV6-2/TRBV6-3 CASRGLEAFF
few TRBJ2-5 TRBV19 CASSISEIDREETQYF
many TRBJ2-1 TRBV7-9 CASSLGWTEYNEQFF
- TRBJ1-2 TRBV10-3 CAIRDSDGYTF
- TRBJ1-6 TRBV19 CASGPPGHNSPLHF
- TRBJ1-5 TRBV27 CASSLLGDNQPQHF